This T cell receptor (beta chain) was documented in a study of OX40 agonist ivuxolimab in advanced cancers. Across the whole study: Anti-PD-1, anti-PD-L1 or anti-CTLA-4 therapy given earlier was allowed, and approximately 43% had some. Study results and limitations: Expanded clones were, on average, more numerous among CD8+ T cells than CD4+.

Sequencing used immunoSEQ multiplex PCR; TCRdb keeps in-frame clones, though not all of them. The sample includes more than 80,000 clones, 91% of them seen just once. To note about this clone: Its specificity is unknown.

V lost 3 bases and J lost 2; bases outside the gene matches: 4. CDR1 and CDR2 (germline): MNHNS, SASEGT. This CDR3 comprises 15 residues. This TCR was recovered from an adult with an advanced solid tumor such as melanoma, head and neck, liver or kidney cancer. Sequences were derived from CD4+ or CD8+ T cells sorted from blood, sampled in a trial of the OX40 agonist ivuxolimab. The chain links TRBV6-1 to TRBJ2-1, with 7 bases fitting TRBD2. CDR3: CASSDLAGAYNEQFF. For the CDR3, the DNA is TGTGCCAGCAGTGATCTGGCGGGAGCCTACAATGAGCAGTTCTTC.